These T cell receptor beta chains were read from a single sample in a study of cytomegalovirus exposure and HLA in healthy donors. The protocol was immunoSEQ multiplex PCR, while the TCRdb copy is restricted to in-frame clones and leaves out a portion. The data show 150,000 or so clones, roughly 64% seen once. The sequencing sample was made of PBMCs. The source of these receptors is a woman aged 30 to 39 in good health and CMV-seropositive. Each CDR3 is given with its conserved first and last residue. A D gene is named only where the DNA matches it firmly. Expanded clones are given a class, and other clones once, few, many or no size at all.

- TRBJ2-7 TRBV7-6 TRBD1 TGTGCCAGCAGCTTAGGGACAGGGGGCCTTTACGAGCAGTACTTC CASSLGTGGLYEQYF
- TRBJ2-3 TRBV6-4 TRBD2 TGTGCCAGCATTCGACTAGCGTTCACAGATACGCAGTATTTT CASIRLAFTDTQYF
- TRBJ1-5 TRBV19 - TGTGCCAGTAGTATGGAGTTGTGGACACTTAGCAATCAGCCCCAGCATTTT CASSMELWTLSNQPQHF
- TRBJ1-4 TRBV5-1 TRBD1 TGCGCCAGCAGCTCCCGGACAGGGGAAAAACTGTTTTTT CASSSRTGEKLFF
- TRBJ1-2 TRBV29-1 - TGCAGCGGCCAGGGACAAGAGTACTACACCTTC CSGQGQEYYTF
- TRBJ1-5 TRBV6-5 - TGTGCCAGCAGTAACCAGGGAGGGCATCAGCCCCAGCATTTT CASSNQGGHQPQHF
- TRBJ1-5 TRBV7-5 - TGTGCCAGAAGCTTACCAAAGGACAGGGAGAGCAATCAGCCCCAGCATTTT CARSLPKDRESNQPQHF
- TRBJ2-7 TRBV30 TRBD1 TGTGCCGGACGGACAGGGGCGTCTAACGAGCAGTACTTC CAGRTGASNEQYF
- TRBJ1-1 TRBV7-2 TRBD1 TGTGCCAGCAGCTTGGGCCGGGACAGCCATGAAGCTTTCTTT CASSLGRDSHEAFF
- TRBJ2-1 TRBV11-1 TRBD2 TGTGCCAGCAGCCGAGCATTAGCGGGTGGCTCCTACAATGAGCAGTTCTTC CASSRALAGGSYNEQFF
- TRBJ2-1 TRBV11-1 TRBD2 TGTGCCAGCAGCCCGGGTTGGATGAGCGGGGGGGCCTTTTACAATGAGCAGTTCTTC CASSPGWMSGGAFYNEQFF
- TRBJ2-7 TRBV15 - TGTGCCACCAGCAGAAACGAAGGGGTGCGGGGTATCTCCCACGAGCAGTACTTC CATSRNEGVRGISHEQYF
- TRBJ2-3 TRBV11-3 - TGTGCCAGCAGCTTAGGACGGCCAGGAGGAGATACGCAGTATTTT CASSLGRPGGDTQYF
- TRBJ2-7 TRBV7-2 - TGTGCCAGCAGCTTAGAACAGAACTACGAGCAGTACTTC CASSLEQNYEQYF
few TRBJ2-2 TRBV5-1 - TGCGCCAGCAGCTTACAGGGCTGGGAGCTGTTTTTT CASSLQGWELFF
- TRBJ1-2 TRBV30 TRBD1 TGTGCCTGGAGAGTTCAGGGGGTCGGTGGCTACACCTTC CAWRVQGVGGYTF
- TRBJ2-1 TRBV11-2 TRBD2 TGTGCCAGCAGCCGTTTGGCGGGGGGAATCTACAATGAGCAGTTCTTC CASSRLAGGIYNEQFF
- TRBJ1-2 TRBV6-6 - TGTGCCAGCAAGGCTACAGGATTCTATGGCTACACCTTC CASKATGFYGYTF
- TRBJ2-2 TRBV9 TRBD1 TGTGCCAGCACAAGTTCCTCCGGGACAGGGAGTACCGGGGAGCTGTTTTTT CASTSSSGTGSTGELFF
- TRBJ2-1 TRBV5-8 TRBD1 TGTGCCAGCAGCTTGGTTCAGGGGGCTTTCTCCTACAATGAGCAGTTCTTC CASSLVQGAFSYNEQFF
- TRBJ2-7 TRBV11-2 - TGTGCCAGCAGCTTGGTCACTGGGGAGTCCTACGAGCAGTACTTC CASSLVTGESYEQYF
- TRBJ2-7 TRBV27 TRBD2 TGTGCCAGCAGTCCCGGGACTAGCGGGATTAAGGGCTCCGAGCAGTACTTC CASSPGTSGIKGSEQYF
- TRBJ2-1 TRBV2 - TGTGCCAGCCGCCGAGATAATGAGCAGTTCTTC CASRRDNEQFF
few TRBJ1-2 TRBV30 TRBD1 TGTGCCTGGAGGGACAGGGGGCGTTCGGATGGCTACACCTTC CAWRDRGRSDGYTF
- TRBJ2-2 TRBV27 TRBD2 TGTGCCAGCACCCTTCGAACACTAGCGGGGGCCACCGGGGAGCTGTTTTTT CASTLRTLAGATGELFF
- TRBJ2-3 TRBV2 - TGTGCCAGCAGTGAAGACTACGCTAGCACAGATACGCAGTATTTT CASSEDYASTDTQYF
- TRBJ1-1 TRBV6-6 - TGTGCCAGCAGATCGGACGGGGGGAACACTGAAGCTTTCTTT CASRSDGGNTEAFF
few TRBJ2-7 TRBV13 - TGTGCCAGCAGCTTAGGAGCGGGTAGCTCCTACGAGCAGTACTTC CASSLGAGSSYEQYF